This T cell receptor beta chain was profiled in a study of spatial heterogeneity in lung cancer. Each CDR3 protein is one row after TCRdb ran MiXCR on the 5' RACE reads. The sample has 60,000 to 90,000 distinct CDR3 sequences; under 8.5% are singletons. Time point of the sample: sample taken at primary tumor resection. The donor population consisted of some 70 patients with untreated, early-stage non-small cell lung cancer. Whole RNA from tumor, nontumor lung or frozen PBMC was sequenced unsorted. V dropped 5 bases and J dropped 1; count of bases not matched to a gene: 7. The CDR3 is 15 residues long.

The starting material was PBMCs, obtained at surgery. The sequence derives from a male donor with early-stage non-small cell lung cancer. The V and J genes are TRBV12-3 or TRBV12-4 and TRBJ1-1; 7 bases align to TRBD1. The CDR3, as DNA: TGTGCCAGCAGTGTAGACAGGGCGTCGAACACTGAAGCTTTCTTT. Translating it yields CASSVDRASNTEAFF.